Included here is one TCR beta chain sequence, with context. This clone was observed a few times. No cognate antigen has been identified for it. One end of the junction varies from germline; a read error may be responsible. Library prep was done by the immunoSEQ multiplex PCR assay. RNA was extracted from all samples and reverse transcribed into cDNA, which served as template for TCR sequencing. SuperScript III was used for first-strand cDNA synthesis, primed with a 2:1 mix of oligo-dT and random hexamers. A synthetic immune receptor repertoire was used to assess amplification bias, and residual bias was removed computationally. The authors' analysis ran thus. After raw reads were preprocessed to remove errors, the CDR3 was defined following IMGT conventions as running from the conserved cysteine to phenylalanine. To get clonality, Shannon entropy was normalized by log2 of the number of productive unique TCRs and the result was subtracted from 1. CD4 or CD8 identity of scalp clones was inferred by cross-referencing scalp TCRbeta sequences with sorted blood CD4 and CD8 repertoires. As stored in TCRdb, this immuneACCESS dataset retains in-frame rearrangements with V and J assigned. A fraction of the clones does not appear; measured against another copy, unresolved V genes explain less than half of the discrepancy, and the remainder lacks a known reason. The V and J calls and clone size were taken over from that table, and D and trimming were inferred from the DNA. The sample has some 19,000 clones on record, about 63% of them singletons. The ten largest clones take up around 8% of the sample.

This specimen belongs to a study of CD8+ T cells in alopecia areata (dated by TCRdb to the late 2010s). For the study in its entirety: Treated patients were enrolled in an open-label pilot trial of oral tofacitinib, 5 to 10 mg twice daily, for moderate-to-severe alopecia areata. Patients stayed on tofacitinib for 6 to 18 months and then had 6 months of follow-up off drug so that delayed response and recurrence could be assessed. The SALT score, which quantifies the percentage of affected scalp surface area, was used to measure disease severity in treated patients. To study T cell clonal expansion in alopecia areata, the researchers applied high-throughput TCRbeta sequencing to both the C3H/HeJ mouse model and human patients. Scalp tissue and sorted CD4+ and CD8+ peripheral blood T cells from patchy and totalis/universalis alopecia areata patients and from healthy controls were covered by human TCRbeta sequencing. Tofacitinib-treated patients had biopsies at baseline and at 4 and 24 weeks of treatment, with a later scalp biopsy in several patients. Scalp clonality was compared among normal scalp (n=4), patchy alopecia areata scalp (n=8), and alopecia totalis/universalis scalp (n=8). RNA was extracted with the PAXgene miRNA kit for fixed scalp, the miRNeasy kit for PBMCs, and the RNeasy kit for mouse skin. immunoSEQ multiplex PCR using 35 Vbeta forward primers and 13 Jbeta reverse primers was used to amplify TCRbeta CDR3 regions. What the authors observed across the whole study: Many expanded lesional clones persisted in scalp and blood during tofacitinib treatment, which may partly explain relapse after stopping treatment. Unlike mouse skin, which is dominated by gammadelta T cells, normal human skin has resident alphabeta T cells that are also sequenced, and this complicates analysis of the scalp TCR repertoire. Scalp clonality and the number of expanded CD8+ clones among the top 100 scalp clones were significantly decreased by tofacitinib. Higher clonality and more expanded CD8+ clones were observed in lesional scalp than in normal scalp, particularly in alopecia totalis/universalis, a finding suggestive of antigenic drive. Because the treated cohort was small and had only one nonresponder, larger studies are needed to examine links between baseline CD8+ expansion and response. Compared with mice, TCR sequences shared between patients were less clear, possibly partly because of HLA diversity across the patient population.

The CDR3 runs 15 residues from the cysteine to the phenylalanine. Only the CDR3 region is kept as DNA, spanning 45 bases read in frame from base 1. Sequences SGHRS (CDR1) and YFSETQ (CDR2) are obtained from the germline V gene. The time point label on this specimen signifies: around 28 days on oral tofacitinib. The meaning of the sample's treatment or condition label: oral pan-JAK inhibitor, 5-10 mg twice daily. From alopecia areata patients, peripheral blood was collected along with lesional scalp punch biopsies. Human scalp biopsies were immediately fixed in PAXgene tissue containers. The clonotype originates from a human donor with alopecia areata. Rearrangement joined TRBV5-1 to TRBJ2-7, and 9 junction bases match TRBD2. Sample: skin, taken at week 4, from a patient treated with tofacitinib. Here the CDR3 is given as CARSGGGGGPYEQYF. The bases are TGCGCCCGCAGTGGAGGCGGGGGGGGGCCCTACGAGCAGTACTTC.